This TCR beta chain appears in the sequencing data of a study of identifying expanded T cells in peripheral blood. Using immunoSEQ multiplex PCR, the repertoire was profiled, and TCRdb retains in-frame clones only, with some absent. Of about 100,000 clones listed, approximately 88% are singletons. This clone was counted once. The germline V gene encodes CDR1 GTSNPN and CDR2 SVGIG (reference sequence). V was cut by 6 bases and J by 5 bases, with 17 bases left in between. This CDR3 spans 14 amino acids. The material sequenced was blood. The sequence derives from a person aged 18 to 69 in good health. The chain recombines TRBV30 with TRBJ1-3, with a tentative D call TRBD1 (6 bases). CDR3 sequence reads: CACAPGGARNTIYF. The CDR3, as DNA: TGTGCCTGCGCGCCGGGGGGGGCGAGAAACACCATATATTTT.